The following is a T cell receptor (beta chain) sequence with its context. The data belong to a study of CD8 T cells in Susac syndrome. Random hexamers were used to reverse transcribe the RNA input (about 0.5 to 1 ug). From the immunoSEQ multiplex PCR reads, TCRdb called clonotypes with MiXCR, one entry per CDR3 protein. The sample has hundreds of thousands of distinct CDR3 sequences, approximately 89% seen once. Trimming shortened V by 3 bases and J by 4 bases, and 16 bases separated the two germline ends. Germline lookup yields CDR1 MDHEN and CDR2 SYDVKM. The length of the CDR3 is 16 residues. This sequence joins TRBV28 and TRBJ1-5; a weak D match, TRBD1 (6 bases). The source is a human donor with multiple sclerosis. The sample consisted of CD8+ T cells from PBMCs. The CDR3 DNA reads as TGTGCCAGCAGTTTGACAGGCCCTGGAGGTAATCAGCCCCAGCATTTT. Amino acid sequence: CASSLTGPGGNQPQHF.